This TCR beta chain originates from a study of cytomegalovirus exposure and HLA in healthy donors (TCRdb year 2017). About the study as a whole: According to an earlier analysis of a few hundred of the donors, roughly 180 million T cells yielded over 90 million unique TCR beta sequences and 276 Gb of sequence data. An early release that covered 500 to 800 HLA-typed donors contained around 330 gigabases of sequencing data and tens of millions of unique TCR sequences. Of the 350 to 450 genotyped donors, 65% to 90% were placed in the genetic ancestry cluster associated with self-reported Caucasian donors. The study aimed to test whether cataloging public T cell receptors could reveal signatures of past pathogen exposure. The study used immunosequencing to profile the T cell repertoires of approximately 650 subjects and linked those repertoires to cytomegalovirus serostatus. In addition to the first cohort of around 670 subjects, a separate validation cohort of 120 different subjects was used. High-throughput TCR immunosequencing, statistical association of individual TCRs with disease status, and machine learning were combined to predict cytomegalovirus infection status. To study patterns of TCR occurrence, a later analysis re-analyzed previously published TCR beta repertoires from around 670 donors and added high-resolution HLA genotyping. In the later analysis, no new phenotypic data were used to find candidate immune exposures; instead, reliance was placed on TCR beta sequences and their occurrence across donors. An earlier analysis of fewer than 700 of the donors applied high-throughput TCR beta sequencing to assess whether each TCR beta V gene segment acted as functional or pseudogenic. Alongside the repertoire data, information on donor age, sex, ethnicity and CMV serostatus was compiled. A later genetic analysis used genome-wide SNP genotypes for about 60% of the roughly 670 donors, treating that subset as a discovery cohort. All discovery cohort repertoires had been generated on a single sequencing platform. Class I and class II HLA loci were covered by the typing at four-digit resolution. Typing coverage differed by locus: A, B, C, DRB1 and DQB1 were typed in about 629-640 donors, DQA1 in approximately 520, DPA1 in 600 to 610, and DPB1 in 450 to 490. Several DR-DQ haplotypes were handled as single units for association and clustering because linkage in the cohort was strong. Among about 360 genotyped donors of the cohort, an average of about 240,000 unique TCR beta nucleotide sequences were sequenced per donor, roughly 18% of them non-productive. Overall study results and their limits: While some public TCRs were present in many individuals, most TCR sequences turned up only very rarely across donors. According to a later analysis, most CMV-associated TCR beta chains appeared to be HLA-restricted, and the HLA associations seemed to be driven largely by CMV exposure. The 87-base-pair reads could not distinguish some IMGT-functional V segments, including TRBV6-2 and TRBV6-3, so those segments were excluded. A later analysis found that HLA-associated TCR beta chains were more clonally expanded and had lower generation probabilities than equally common non-associated chains. The earlier analysis of approximately 560 of the donors excluded about 16 rarely observed V segments, including chromosome 9 orphons, because counts were too low. According to the authors, the approach could potentially be generalized to other disease states and immunological phenotypes. V-gene and J-gene trimming of TCR beta chains was associated with a missense DCLRE1C variant in a later genetic analysis, and the association was replicated in an independent cohort. Strong co-occurrence of HLA alleles, especially DR and DQ, made assigning TCR associations to individual alleles difficult. A further reported finding was that TCR beta sequences accurately predicted the HLA-A and HLA-B alleles for most subjects in the first cohort. A later analysis associated 16,951 TCR beta sequences with specific HLA alleles at a false discovery rate of 0.05. In vitro tests confirmed that a few of the cytomegalovirus-associated TCR beta chains recognize cytomegalovirus antigens. Sequencing depth was assumed to be roughly uniform across donors in the presence/absence analyses, though that assumption may not hold. The classifier was reported to diagnose cytomegalovirus status with high specificity and sensitivity in both the original and validation cohorts. The sequencing pipeline was judged likely to have produced a cluster of highly shared sequence variants as a technical artifact. The cohort was sequenced for TCR beta chains only, and without alpha or paired-chain data the features that could be detected were limited. Correlated functional status among segregating V segments might be attributable to linkage disequilibrium, but an unknown experimental factor could not be ruled out. The study listed 164 TCR beta chains as associated with cytomegalovirus. A later analysis reported that several top co-occurrence clusters appeared linked to parvovirus B19, influenza, CMV and Epstein-Barr virus. In a later analysis, the rate of TCR association differed among HLA loci, with DRB1 alleles having the most associated TCRs and HLA-C alleles having the fewest. In a later genetic analysis, fewer N-insertions in productive TCRs were reported among donors in an Asian-associated ancestry cluster than the roughly 700-donor mean. An earlier analysis of roughly 570 of the donors showed that most TCR beta V segments appeared in productive rearrangements either about 90% or about 30% of the time, which broadly matched IMGT annotations. Because HLA typing was missing for some donors at each locus, association tests included only the typed subset. Immune exposure information for the cohort was limited to CMV serostatus.

With respect to this clone: Its antigen is currently not known. No base quality values were provided; no much bigger clone lies one nucleotide off.

As encoded in the germline V gene, CDR1 is SGHRS while CDR2 is YFSETQ. V has 4 bases trimmed and J has 0 bases trimmed; junction bases matching no gene number 4. Spanning cysteine to phenylalanine, the CDR3 consists of 14 amino acids. Just the 42-base CDR3 DNA is kept, in frame starting at base 1. The cohort consisted of more than 650 healthy bone marrow donors. All cohort members were sampled while nominally healthy, although unrecorded immune exposures were likely present. The donor tested CMV seropositive and was one of the 289 seropositive cohort members. A peripheral blood sample was collected from each donor, and TCR beta sequencing was performed on peripheral blood mononuclear cells. Genomic DNA extraction from the blood cell samples was performed with the Qiagen DNeasy Blood Extraction Kit. The method behind the library was the immunoSEQ multiplex PCR assay. A mixture of 60 forward primers for TCR Vbeta segments and 13 reverse primers for TCR Jbeta segments was used in the multiplex PCR. Amplification of the CDR3 region of rearranged TCR beta genes was performed with a multiplex PCR assay on genomic DNA. On the Illumina HiSeq System, the amplified TCR beta libraries were sequenced as 87-base-pair reads. As for the authors' bioinformatics: Across the 666 repertoires, a later analysis counted about 81 million unique TCR beta chains, approximately 10 million of which were shared by at least two donors. To remove PCR and sequencing errors, raw reads were error-corrected and collapsed into unique sequences using a nearest-neighbor algorithm that merged closely related sequences. CDR3 sequences were aligned to IMGT reference sequences to assign V, D and J gene segments. Each retained sequence needed at least a six-nucleotide match to both a V gene segment and a J gene segment. Rearrangements were called productive when the CDR3 lacked stop codons and stayed in frame with V and J; all others were non-productive. Following IMGT convention, CDR3 was defined as the stretch from the second conserved V-encoded cysteine up to the conserved J-encoded phenylalanine. The earlier analysis of more than 450 of the donors excluded sequences that lacked an unambiguous match to a single V gene segment. An earlier analysis of 450 to 650 of the donors called V segments functional above 56.7% productive rearrangements and segregating when the between-donor standard deviation exceeded 5%. To diagnose cytomegalovirus status from the catalog of TCR beta chain sequences, a statistical classification framework was built. In a later analysis, TCR nucleotide sequences were compared against IMGT/GENE-DB human TR gene sequences so that V and J genes could be assigned. In a later analysis, CDR3 sequences and most-parsimonious VDJ recombination scenarios were assigned using the TCRdist pipeline. A later analysis defined each TCR beta chain by its CDR3 amino acid sequence plus V-gene family, and excluded reads lacking a unique V-gene family. In a later analysis, 500 to 650 highly shared, low-generation-probability nucleotide sequences were removed to address suspected cross-contamination and a sequencing artifact. A later analysis calculated a clonal expansion index for each public chain from normalized within-repertoire ranks of inferred template counts. A later analysis computed generation probabilities with a VDJ recombination model fitted to out-of-frame rearrangements, and checked the results against IGoR. In a later analysis, hypergeometric tests were used to score TCR-TCR, TCR-HLA and TCR-CMV co-occurrence, with a repertoire-size bias correction applied to TCR pairs. To estimate false discovery rates, a later analysis permuted the HLA or CMV assignments 20 times. A later analysis grouped co-occurring TCRs with DBSCAN, adding TCRdist sequence similarity when clustering within HLA-allele-positive subsets. Repertoires with fewer than 30,000 or more than 120,000 public chains, plus five repertoires with anomalous nucleotide sharing, were excluded from co-occurrence clustering. Held by TCRdb, this immuneACCESS table contains in-frame sequences only and omits some clones. Under half of the omission traces to an unresolved V gene where checked; the cause of the rest is unknown. Clonal size and the V and J genes are those of that table, whereas D and trimming came from the DNA. Within this sample are some 95,000 clones, with 65% to 80% of them counted one time only. The ten largest clones capture 16% of the sample.

Sequenced: PBMCs. The sequence is built from TRBV5-1 and TRBJ2-7; 7 of the junction bases match TRBD1. The TCR originated in a woman under 30 in good health and CMV-seropositive. The CDR3 region has the sequence CASSHGQDSYEQYF. The bases read TGCGCCAGCAGCCACGGACAGGACTCCTACGAGCAGTACTTC. Full variable domain (CDR3 extended with the reference TRBV5-1 and TRBJ2-7 proteins): KAGVTQTPRYLIKTRGQQVTLSCSPISGHRSVSWYQQTPGQGLQFLFEYFSETQRNKGNFPGRFSGRQFSNSRSEMNVSTLELGDSALYLCASSHGQDSYEQYFGPGTRLTVT.